Presented here are 21 T cell receptor beta chains from one specimen sequenced in a study of blood T cells in healthy people across ages. PCR was performed a second time for about 6 to 12 cycles using a sample-barcoded 5' primer and a J-beta primer mix. One entry per CDR3 protein results from TCRdb running MiXCR on the 5' RACE reads. The table includes under 850,000 distinct CDR3 sequences, about 34% detected once. The sequencing sample was made of blood. The origin of the receptors is a man aged 18 to 30 in good health.

CDR3 protein: CASSLGGGQGGYEQFF. The CDR3, as DNA: TGTGCCAGCAGTCTAGGCGGGGGACAGGGGGGGTATGAGCAGTTCTTC. The rearrangement uses TRBV12-3 or TRBV12-4 and TRBJ2-1, with 11 positions matching TRBD1. This CDR3 contains 16 residues. Trimming took 5 bases from V and 8 from J; bases not matched to a gene: 11.

This chain connects TRBV21-1 to TRBJ1-1; the table's D call, TRBD1, has no DNA check behind it. TRBV21-1 is annotated as a pseudogene. This CDR3 is 15 amino acids long. The CDR3 nucleotides are TGTGCCAGCAGCAAAGGCCATGCCCCGAACACTGAAGCTTTCTTT. Amino acid sequence: CASSKGHAPNTEAFF.

V and J are TRBV27 and TRBJ2-5; 8 nucleotides align to TRBD2. Per germline, CDR1 MNHEY and CDR2 SMNVEV (reference sequence). Trimming took 5 bases from V and 11 from J; bases not matched to a gene: 16. This CDR3 spans 15 amino acids. Here the CDR3 reads CASSPGTRRINEQYF. CDR3 nucleotide sequence: TGTGCCAGCAGTCCAGGGACTAGGAGGATCAATGAGCAGTACTTC.

The chain employs TRBV7-8 and TRBJ2-1; TRBD1 is a possible D gene (6 bases). The CDR3 length is 14 residues. The V and J ends lost 5 bases and 4 bases respectively, with 12 bases between them. CDR1 is SGHVS and CDR2 is FQNEAQ in the germline V gene. The CDR3 sequence is CASSENDRYNEQFF. The CDR3 DNA reads TGTGCCAGCAGCGAAAACGACAGGTACAATGAGCAGTTCTTC.

This clonotype came up a few times. V usage is TRBV10-3 and J usage is TRBJ2-5; D ambiguous. The CDR3 has 14 residues. In germline, CDR1 is ENHRY, CDR2 SYGVKD. Between the trimmed V and J ends, which lost 3 bases and 4 bases, there was a span of 12 bases. The DNA for the CDR3 is TGTGCCATCAGTGACCAAACCGTTGGAGAGACCCAGTACTTC. It specifies CAISDQTVGETQYF.

This chain uses TRBV7-2 with TRBJ1-5; TRBD1 is a possible D gene (5 bases). V gave up 0 bases and J gave up 7 bases, with 10 bases separating them. The CDR3 runs to 14 residues. The germline V gene encodes CDR1 SGHTA and CDR2 FQGNSA. CDR3 amino acids: CASSLARDGQPQHF. The CDR3 DNA is TGTGCCAGCAGCTTAGCCAGGGACGGGCAGCCCCAGCATTTT. Combining the CDR3 with reference TRBV7-2 and TRBJ1-5 gives the whole variable domain GAGVSQSPSNKVTEKGKDVELRCDPISGHTALYWYRQSLGQGLEFLIYFQGNSAPDKSGLPSDRFSAERTGGSVSTLTIQRTQQEDSAVYLCASSLARDGQPQHFGDGTRLSIL.

With respect to this clonotype: A much larger clone differs by one base, so this may be a read error. The chain is built from TRBV12-3 or TRBV12-4 and TRBJ2-7; D not certain. The tail of the sequence fits TRBJ2-5 better, so the J call may be wrong. The CDR3 loop spans 12 amino acids. CDR3 in amino acids: CTSSLGWETQYF. CDR3 coding DNA: TGTACCAGCAGTTTAGGTTGGGAGACCCAGTACTTC.

CDR3 loop: CSVEKMNTEAFF. The CDR3 nucleotides are TGCAGCGTTGAAAAAATGAACACTGAAGCTTTCTTT. V is TRBV29-1 and J is TRBJ1-1; D call uncertain. V lost 2 bases and J lost 0, with 4 bases in between. Germline V gene sequence: CDR1 SQVTM, CDR2 ANQGSEA. This CDR3 comprises 12 residues.

This chain connects TRBV20-1 to TRBJ1-5; D remains ambiguous. The V gene lost 6 bases and the J gene lost 3 bases, with 3 bases spanning the gap. This CDR3 region has 10 residues. Germline loops: CDR1 DFQATT, CDR2 SNEGSKA (reference sequence). This CDR3 reads CSATNQPQHF. The CDR3 nucleotides read TGCAGTGCCACCAATCAGCCCCAGCATTTT.

A few counts support this clonotype. The rearrangement joins TRBV20-1 to TRBJ1-1, with unresolved D. Germline-derived CDR1 and CDR2 are DFQATT and SNEGSKA (reference sequence). The CDR3 has 14 residues. Trimming pared 5 bases from V and 7 bases from J, leaving 20 bases between. CDR3: CSAPRGVRQDEAFF. DNA for the CDR3: TGCAGTGCTCCCCGAGGTGTCAGGCAAGATGAAGCTTTCTTT.

The V gene is TRBV6-5, the J gene TRBJ2-2; D unresolved. CDR1 and CDR2 (germline): MNHEY, SVGAGI. The CDR3 runs to 14 residues. V lost 6 bases and J 4 bases, leaving 12 bases between the germline ends. The CDR3 protein is CASRGPRSTGELFF. CDR3 nucleotide sequence: TGTGCCAGCAGAGGGCCACGGAGCACCGGGGAGCTGTTTTTT.

About this clonotype itself: This could be a read error, since a much larger clone is one nucleotide away. This chain links TRBV5-1 with TRBJ2-1, with D unclear. CDR3 length: 13 amino acids. Trimming shortened V by 0 bases and J by 13 bases, and 14 bases separated the two germline ends. Germline CDR1 is SGHRS and CDR2 is YFSETQ. CDR3 sequence (DNA): TGCGCCAGCAGCTTGGCTCCCCCAGAGACCCAGTTCTTC. It encodes CASSLAPPETQFF.

The chain uses TRBV5-1 and TRBJ2-5; D is undetermined. This CDR3 is 13 amino acids long. The V end lost 4 bases, the J end lost 4 bases, and 11 bases lay between the germline ends. Looked up from germline, CDR1 is SGHRS and CDR2 is YFSETQ. The CDR3 is CASSVAPPETQYF. The CDR3 region has the DNA TGCGCCAGCAGCGTGGCTCCCCCAGAGACCCAGTACTTC.

This clonotype was observed many times. The rearrangement uses TRBV29-1 and TRBJ2-1; D remains unclear. In germline, CDR1 is SQVTM, CDR2 ANQGSEA. This CDR3 contains 12 residues. Trimming cost V 7 bases and J 9 bases, with 16 bases left between them. CDR3 nucleotide sequence: TGCAGCGGAACCGGCTTTGTTCGTGAGCAGTTCTTC. Residues: CSGTGFVREQFF.

This clonotype was observed a handful of times. This chain joins TRBV7-8 and TRBJ1-1; D is possibly TRBD1 (6 bases). Trimming cost V 4 bases and J 2 bases, with 14 bases left between them. The CDR3 extends over 15 amino acids. Germline lookup yields CDR1 SGHVS and CDR2 FQNEAQ. The CDR3 sequence: CASSSSGTTNTEAFF. The CDR3 DNA reads as TGTGCCAGCAGCTCAAGCGGGACAACAAACACTGAAGCTTTCTTT.

This clonotype was observed many times. V and J are TRBV5-1 and TRBJ2-1; 7 bases line up with TRBD2. CDR3 length: 15 amino acids. V lost 1 base, J lost 3 bases, and 4 bases stayed unmatched. Germline V gene lookup returns CDR1 SGHRS and CDR2 YFSETQ. The CDR3 loop reads CASSLNGGGYNEQFF. The CDR3 region has the DNA TGCGCCAGCAGCTTGAATGGCGGGGGCTACAATGAGCAGTTCTTC.

This clonotype was detected many times. The V gene is TRBV10-3, the J gene TRBJ2-1, with TRBD1 matching 8 bases. Germline trimming cut 6 bases from V and 0 bases from J; bases unmatched to any gene: 10. Per the germline V gene, CDR1 is ENHRY and CDR2 is SYGVKD. The CDR3 length is 17 residues. CDR3 protein: CAIRRVGTGGSYNEQFF. The CDR3 DNA is TGTGCCATCAGGAGGGTGGGAACAGGGGGCTCCTACAATGAGCAGTTCTTC.

This clonotype was seen many times. The chain joins TRBV6-6 to TRBJ2-6; D unresolved. Trimming removed 0 bases from V and 0 bases from J, with 6 bases in between. In germline, CDR1 is MNHNY, CDR2 SVGAGI (reference sequence). This CDR3 has 16 amino acids. The CDR3 loop is CASSYSILSGANVLTF. CDR3 in DNA: TGTGCCAGCAGTTACTCGATACTCTCTGGGGCCAACGTCCTGACTTTC.

In this sample, this clonotype turned up once. The chain has TRBV7-2 and TRBJ2-5; D gene unclear. V gave up 1 base and J gave up 11 bases, with 20 bases separating them. This CDR3 has 15 residues. Germline values: CDR1 SGHTA, CDR2 FQGNSA. Written as DNA, the CDR3 is TGTACCAGCAGCTTAGTAGGACGTAACAACAATGAGCAGTACTTC. Translated: CTSSLVGRNNNEQYF.

The chain joins TRBV7-2 to TRBJ1-5; D might be TRBD1 (6 bases). The CDR3 totals 12 residues. With 9 bases removed from V and 3 bases from J, the gap between germline ends came to 9 bases. Germline values: CDR1 SGHTA, CDR2 FQGNSA. The CDR3 region has the DNA TGTGCCAGTGGGGACAACAATCAGCCCCAGCATTTT. Its protein product is CASGDNNQPQHF.

The V and J genes are TRBV7-2 and TRBJ2-7; a weak D match, TRBD2 (5 bases). The CDR3 consists of 15 residues. Per the germline V gene, CDR1 is SGHTA and CDR2 is FQGNSA. V lost 5 bases, J lost 2 bases, and 16 bases lay in between. The CDR3 is CASSPLAGSPYEQYF. CDR3 coding DNA: TGTGCCAGCAGCCCCCTCGCGGGTAGCCCCTACGAGCAGTACTTC. The complete variable domain, with remaining parts taken from reference TRBV7-2 and TRBJ2-7, reads GAGVSQSPSNKVTEKGKDVELRCDPISGHTALYWYRQSLGQGLEFLIYFQGNSAPDKSGLPSDRFSAERTGGSVSTLTIQRTQQEDSAVYLCASSPLAGSPYEQYFGPGTRLTVT.